These 17 T cell receptor beta chains share one sample of origin, sequenced in a study of OX40 agonist ivuxolimab in advanced cancers. The data were produced by immunoSEQ multiplex PCR, yet TCRdb's version contains in-frame clones alone and is incomplete. The sample lists around 53,000 clones; 65% to 85% were seen once. Source: CD4+ or CD8+ T cells sorted from blood, taken in a trial of the OX40 agonist ivuxolimab. Source of these receptors: an adult with an advanced solid tumor such as melanoma, head and neck, liver or kidney cancer.

This sequence joins TRBV5-3 and TRBJ1-1, with 11 bases lining up with TRBD1. TRBV5-3 is marked as an open reading frame, function uncertain. There are 16 residues in the CDR3. V lost 0 bases to trimming and J lost 2 bases; unmatched junction nucleotides: 3. This CDR3 reads CARSLGTGGRNTEAFF. The CDR3 DNA is TGTGCCAGAAGCTTGGGGACAGGGGGCCGAAACACTGAAGCTTTCTTT.

A word on this clone: Distinct nucleotide sequences in the sample also encode this CDR3. The gene calls are TRBV6-4 and TRBJ1-1; possibly TRBD1 for D (6 bases). This CDR3 is built from 14 residues. Germline lookup yields CDR1 MRHNA and CDR2 SNTAGT. V was shortened by 0 bases and J by 5 bases, with 10 bases between the two germline ends. The CDR3 DNA reads as TGTGCCAGCAGTGACTCGAACAGGGCTACTGAAGCTTTCTTT. It yields the protein CASSDSNRATEAFF.

The chain couples TRBV6-1 to TRBJ2-5; D perhaps matches TRBD1 (6 bases). The CDR3 is 14 amino acids. The germline V gene has CDR1 MNHNS and CDR2 SASEGT. The V gene lost 6 bases and the J gene lost 2 bases, with 13 bases spanning the gap. The CDR3 region is CASRREGQQETQYF. The DNA of the CDR3 is TGTGCCAGCAGACGAGAGGGACAACAAGAGACCCAGTACTTC.

This clone was counted a single time. This chain links TRBV9 with TRBJ2-5; a weak D match, TRBD2 (7 bases). V lost 0 bases, J lost 4 bases, and 16 bases lay in between. Per the germline V gene, CDR1 is SGDLS and CDR2 is YYNGEE. The CDR3 is 16 residues long. The CDR3, as DNA: TGTGCCAGCAGCGTAGCTACGAGGGGGGGAACAGAGACCCAGTACTTC. Encoded protein: CASSVATRGGTETQYF.

V gene TRBV6-1 combines with J gene TRBJ1-1; 7 bases map to TRBD1. V gave up 3 bases and J gave up 5 bases; unmatched junction bases: 6. Germline V gene data show CDR1 as MNHNS and CDR2 as SASEGT. This CDR3 has 14 residues. The CDR3 bases are TGTGCCAGCAGTGACCAAAACAGGGGAACTGAAGCTTTCTTT. Encoded protein: CASSDQNRGTEAFF.

V and J are TRBV7-9 and TRBJ2-1, with D maybe TRBD2 (5 bases). V was cut by 5 bases and J by 14 bases, with 16 bases left in between. The CDR3 length is 12 residues. Looked up from germline, CDR1 is SEHNR and CDR2 is FQNEAQ (reference sequence). CDR3 region: CASSPDRGWKFF. CDR3 bases: TGTGCCAGCAGCCCAGATCGCGGGTGGAAGTTCTTC. Full variable domain (remainder filled in from reference TRBV7-9 and TRBJ2-1): DTGVSQNPRHKITKRGQNVTFRCDPISEHNRLYWYRQTLGQGPEFLTYFQNEAQLEKSRLLSDRFSAERPKGSFSTLEIQRTEQGDSAMYLCASSPDRGWKFFGPGTRLTVL.

The rearrangement links TRBV2 to TRBJ1-2, with 8 bases fitting TRBD1. There are 15 residues in the CDR3. J was trimmed by 5 bases and V by 6 bases; bases with no gene match: 11. Germline V gene lookup returns CDR1 SNHLY and CDR2 FYNNEI. The CDR3 nucleotides are TGTGCCAGCAGGGCTGTAGGGACAGGAAAATATGGCTACACCTTC. It specifies CASRAVGTGKYGYTF.

The V and J genes are TRBV5-1 and TRBJ1-5, with 7 bases identical to TRBD1. The CDR3 runs to 16 residues. CDR1 and CDR2 from the germline V gene are SGHRS and YFSETQ. V was clipped by 0 bases and J by 5 bases; unmatched bases: 8. This chain's CDR3 is CASSLGGTTGDQPQHF. The CDR3 DNA reads TGCGCCAGCAGCTTGGGGGGAACTACAGGGGATCAGCCCCAGCATTTT. The full variable domain, rest sourced from reference TRBV5-1 and TRBJ1-5, is KAGVTQTPRYLIKTRGQQVTLSCSPISGHRSVSWYQQTPGQGLQFLFEYFSETQRNKGNFPGRFSGRQFSNSRSEMNVSTLELGDSALYLCASSLGGTTGDQPQHFGDGTRLSIL.

The chain employs TRBV27 and TRBJ2-2, with TRBD2 matching 9 bases. V gave up 4 bases and J gave up 3 bases; unmatched junction bases: 9. CDR1 MNHEY and CDR2 SMNVEV come from the germline V gene (reference sequence). The CDR3 has 17 amino acids. CDR3 DNA: TGTGCCAGCAGTTCCCCGCATAGCGGGAGAGACACCGGGGAGCTGTTTTTT. It translates to CASSSPHSGRDTGELFF.

This rearrangement joins TRBV19 to TRBJ1-5; maybe TRBD1 (6 bases). CDR3 length equals 17 residues. The V and J ends lost 5 bases and 0 bases respectively, with 17 bases between them. Germline V CDR1 and CDR2: LNHDA, SQIVND (reference sequence). CDR3 sequence: CASSWQGGGYSNQPQHF. As DNA, the CDR3 is TGTGCCAGTAGTTGGCAGGGAGGGGGTTATAGCAATCAGCCCCAGCATTTT.

This chain links TRBV2 with TRBJ2-3, with a possible D match to TRBD2 (6 bases). The CDR3 is 13 residues long. CDR1 SNHLY and CDR2 FYNNEI come from the germline V gene. V was clipped by 7 bases and J by 3 bases, with 11 bases between them. The CDR3 protein is CASKAGGTDTQYF. DNA for the CDR3: TGTGCCAGCAAGGCCGGGGGAACAGATACGCAGTATTTT.

This chain joins TRBV15 and TRBJ2-7; D is unresolved. The CDR3 spans 13 residues. Trimming shortened V by 0 bases and J by 4 bases, and 7 bases separated the two germline ends. Germline V gene sequence: CDR1 LNHNV, CDR2 YYDKDF (reference sequence). CDR3 in DNA: TGTGCCACCAGCAGAGACCCCGAGTACGAGCAGTACTTC. It is translated as CATSRDPEYEQYF.

This clone turned up a few times. The V call is TRBV5-1, the J call TRBJ2-5; TRBD2 aligns across 11 bases. CDR3 length: 16 residues. The germline gives CDR1 SGHRS, CDR2 YFSETQ. V lost 3 bases and J lost 5; bases outside the gene matches: 9. The CDR3 spells CASSSLIAGGRETQYF. CDR3 nucleotide sequence: TGCGCCAGCAGCTCCCTGATAGCGGGGGGGCGGGAGACCCAGTACTTC.

The J gene is TRBJ2-3, the V gene TRBV5-4; D remains unclear. Per germline, CDR1 SGHNT and CDR2 YYREEE (reference sequence). The V gene lost 2 bases and the J gene lost 5 bases, with 9 bases spanning the gap. The CDR3 has 13 residues. CDR3 nucleotide sequence: TGTGCCAGCAGCTTCCTGGATGGAGATACGCAGTATTTT. It specifies CASSFLDGDTQYF.

The chain carries TRBV5-1 and TRBJ2-1, with D possibly TRBD2 on 5 matching bases. V lost 3 bases and J 7 bases, leaving 20 bases between the germline ends. This CDR3 has 16 residues. Germline V CDR1 and CDR2: SGHRS, YFSETQ. The CDR3 spells CASSWAPGVFGNEQFF. As DNA, the CDR3 is TGCGCCAGCAGCTGGGCCCCCGGGGTTTTTGGGAATGAGCAGTTCTTC.

The V and J genes are TRBV5-5 and TRBJ1-2; D not certain. The CDR3 runs to 15 residues. Trimming removed 0 bases at V and 1 base at J, with 10 bases between. The germline V gene encodes CDR1 SGHKS and CDR2 YYEKEE (reference sequence). CDR3 in amino acids: CASSLEGINNYGYTF. In nucleotides, the CDR3 is TGTGCCAGCAGCTTGGAAGGGATCAATAACTATGGCTACACCTTC.

The V call is TRBV2, the J call TRBJ1-5; weak D call: TRBD1 (5 bases). The CDR3 covers 18 residues. V lost 5 bases, J lost 2 bases, and 22 bases lay in between. The V gene's germline CDR1 is SNHLY and CDR2 FYNNEI. The CDR3 here is CASSSDGWGVGGNQPQHF. The CDR3 nucleotides read TGTGCCAGCAGTAGCGACGGATGGGGGGTTGGTGGCAATCAGCCCCAGCATTTT.